This entry concerns a single T cell receptor (beta chain). The antigen is unknown. Possible read error: a much larger clone is one base away. Trimming left V 3 bases short and J 4 bases short, with 8 bases between. CDR1 and CDR2 (germline): SGHVS, FQNEAQ. The CDR3 is 13 residues long. No cell sorting was done before RNA was extracted from the tissue. Three rounds of nested PCR, following a modified ARM-PCR protocol, produced the TCRbeta library. TCRdb analysed the multiplex PCR reads with MiXCR anew, one entry per CDR3 protein. The data hold approximately 86,000 distinct CDR3 sequences, with 55% to 75% observed a single time. The data derive from a study of tumor and adjacent non-tumor tissue in lung cancer. Study background: There were around 11 adenocarcinoma, a couple of squamous cell carcinoma and 1 small cell lung cancer cases. Around 4 million productive TCRbeta reads were obtained per sample on average. The patients, roughly 10 men and five or six women, were 31 to 76 with stage I to III disease. Study-level findings and limits: Tumor tissue had significantly higher TCR diversity than normal lung.

What was sequenced was lung tumor tissue. The chain carries TRBV7-8 and TRBJ2-3; D is undetermined. This receptor was identified in a woman aged 40 to 49 with non-small cell lung cancer. CDR3 sequence: CASSFRNSDTQYF. The CDR3 region has the DNA TGTGCCAGCAGCTTTCGGAATTCAGATACGCAGTATTTT.